This T cell receptor (beta chain) is drawn from a study of T cell changes during pregnancy in multiple sclerosis (dated by TCRdb to the late 2010s). About the investigation overall: The study examined how the T cell repertoire changed over the course of pregnancy in women with multiple sclerosis.

Library creation used the immunoSEQ multiplex PCR assay. As stored in TCRdb, this immuneACCESS dataset retains in-frame rearrangements with V and J assigned. A fraction of the clones does not appear; measured against another copy, unresolved V genes explain less than half of the discrepancy, and the remainder lacks a known reason. This sample lists around 34,000 clones; about 90% were detected once. About 0.51% of the sample is taken by the ten largest. In the case of this clone: The antigen this receptor binds is unknown. Per-base qualities were not stored, and no clone one base away is much larger.

For CDR1 and CDR2, the germline V gene lists MNHEY and SVGAGI. The CDR3 goes from the cysteine to the phenylalanine over 15 residues. Here the CDR3 DNA is all that survives: 45 bases in frame from base 1. From V the trimming removes 6 bases and from J it removes 2 bases, while the gene matches leave 9 bases of the junction unaccounted for. The origin of this receptor is a female donor with multiple sclerosis, enrolled in a pregnancy study. Recombination joined TRBV6-5 with TRBJ2-5, with 7 middle bases fitting TRBD2. The specimen was CD4+ T cells from peripheral blood mononuclear cells, collected in the second trimester of pregnancy. The DNA is as follows: TGTGCCAGCAGCCGGGAAGGTAGCGGGCAAGAGACCCAGTACTTC. Its protein product is CASSREGSGQETQYF.